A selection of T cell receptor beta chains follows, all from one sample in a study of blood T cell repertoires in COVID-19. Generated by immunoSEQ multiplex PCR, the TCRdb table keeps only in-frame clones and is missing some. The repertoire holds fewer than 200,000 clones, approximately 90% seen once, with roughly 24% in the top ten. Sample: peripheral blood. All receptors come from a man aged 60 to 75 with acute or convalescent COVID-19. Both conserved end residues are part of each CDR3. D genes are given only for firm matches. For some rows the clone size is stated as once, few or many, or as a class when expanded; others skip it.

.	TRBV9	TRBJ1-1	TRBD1	TGTGCCAGCAGCGCGACTACAGGGGTAAATATGAGGGCTGAAGCTTTCTTT	CASSATTGVNMRAEAFF
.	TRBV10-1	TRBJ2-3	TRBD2	TGCGCCAGCAGCGTTAGCGGGTGGAGCACAGATACGCAGTATTTT	CASSVSGWSTDTQYF
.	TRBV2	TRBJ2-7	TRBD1	TGTGCCAGCAGTGGGGGACAGTACGAGCAGTACTTC	CASSGGQYEQYF
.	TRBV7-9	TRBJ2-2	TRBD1	TGTGCCAGCAGCCTCGGGACAGTGAACACCGGGGAGCTGTTTTTT	CASSLGTVNTGELFF
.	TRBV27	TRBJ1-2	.	TGTGCCAGCAGTTTGCAGGGGACGGCTAACTATGGCTACACCTTC	CASSLQGTANYGYTF
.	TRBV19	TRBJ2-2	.	TGTGCCAGTAGTATTGGGTGGGGCTCCGGGGAGCTGTTTTTT	CASSIGWGSGELFF
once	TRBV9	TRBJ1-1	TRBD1	TGTGCCAGCAGCGGGGTTCCGGGACAGGGAAACACTGAAGCTTTCTTT	CASSGVPGQGNTEAFF
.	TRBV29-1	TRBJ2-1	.	TGCAGCGTTGATTCCAGGGGACCCTACAATGAGCAGTTCTTC	CSVDSRGPYNEQFF
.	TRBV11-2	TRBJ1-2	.	TGTGCCAGCAGCTCCTCGGGAGGAGGATATGGCTACACCTTC	CASSSSGGGYGYTF
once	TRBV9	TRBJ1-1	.	TGTGCCAGCAGCGTACAGGGGAGGGACACTGAAGCTTTCTTT	CASSVQGRDTEAFF
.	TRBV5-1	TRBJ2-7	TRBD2	TGCGCCAGCAGCTTCGGACTAGCGGGAGGGCCACTCTACGAGCAGTACTTC	CASSFGLAGGPLYEQYF
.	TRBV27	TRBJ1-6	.	TGTGCCAGCAGAGACCAGGGTTCACCCCTCCACTTT	CASRDQGSPLHF
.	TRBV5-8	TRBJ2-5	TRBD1	TGTGCCAGCAGCTCCCCCGGGACAGGGGGAGAGACCCAGTACTTC	CASSSPGTGGETQYF
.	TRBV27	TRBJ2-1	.	TGTGCCAGCAGTTTAATGGCAGACTTCGGCAATGAGCAGTTCTTC	CASSLMADFGNEQFF
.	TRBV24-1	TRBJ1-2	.	TGTGCCACCAGTGATAGGACAGCGAACTATGGCTACACCTTC	CATSDRTANYGYTF
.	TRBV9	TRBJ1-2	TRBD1	TGTGCCAGCAGCCTTACTATGGGACAGGGATGGGGCTACACCTTC	CASSLTMGQGWGYTF
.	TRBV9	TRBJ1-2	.	TGTGCCAGCAGCGTAGATAGCAGACAGGTTGGCTACACCTTC	CASSVDSRQVGYTF
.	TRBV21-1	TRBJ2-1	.	TGTGCCAGCAGCACGACTAGCGGGGGTACCTACAATGAGCAGTTCTTC	CASSTTSGGTYNEQFF
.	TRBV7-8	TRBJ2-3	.	TGTGCCAGCAGCTTAGGGCGCACGGGGGCAGATACGCAGTATTTT	CASSLGRTGADTQYF
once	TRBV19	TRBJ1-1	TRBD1	TGTGCCAGTAGCTCGGACAGGGGCACTGAAGCTTTCTTT	CASSSDRGTEAFF
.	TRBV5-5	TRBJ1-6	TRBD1	TGTGCCAGCAGCTCCGTAGACAGGGAGTATAATTCACCCCTCCACTTT	CASSSVDREYNSPLHF
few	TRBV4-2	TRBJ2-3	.	TGTGCCAGCAGCCAAGATCCGCGGCGCACAGATACGCAGTATTTT	CASSQDPRRTDTQYF
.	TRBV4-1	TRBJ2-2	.	TGCGCCAGCAGCCGCCGCGGGTCTACTAACACCGGGGAGCTGTTTTTT	CASSRRGSTNTGELFF
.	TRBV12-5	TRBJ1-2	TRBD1	TGTGCTAGTCGGAAAACAGGGGGACTCAACTATGGCTACACCTTC	CASRKTGGLNYGYTF
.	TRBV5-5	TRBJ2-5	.	TGTGCCAGCAGCTTTAACCCACGTATAGAGGAGACCCAGTACTTC	CASSFNPRIEETQYF
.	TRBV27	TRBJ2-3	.	TGTGCCAGCAGCCAGGGTAGCACAGATACGCAGTATTTT	CASSQGSTDTQYF
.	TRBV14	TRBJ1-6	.	TGTGCCAGCAGCCAAGTCTTCAATTCACCCCTCCACTTT	CASSQVFNSPLHF
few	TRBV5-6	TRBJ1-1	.	TGTGCCAGCAGCTTGGATGTCGTGAACACTGAAGCTTTCTTT	CASSLDVVNTEAFF
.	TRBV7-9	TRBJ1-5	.	TGTGCCAGCAGCCTACAGGGAGAAAATCAGCCCCAGCATTTT	CASSLQGENQPQHF
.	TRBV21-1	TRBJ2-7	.	TGTGCCAGCAGCAAAGTGAGACACTACGAGCAGTACTTC	CASSKVRHYEQYF
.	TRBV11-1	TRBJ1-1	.	TGTGCCAGCAGCTTAATGAGAGGGGGGGATACTGAAGCTTTCTTT	CASSLMRGGDTEAFF
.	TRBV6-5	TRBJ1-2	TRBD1	TGTGCCAGCAGTTACTCGAACAGGGGCGGCTATGGCTACACCTTC	CASSYSNRGGYGYTF
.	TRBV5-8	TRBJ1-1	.	TGTGCCAGCAGCCGACAGGTCGCTGGGGCTGAAGCTTTCTTT	CASSRQVAGAEAFF
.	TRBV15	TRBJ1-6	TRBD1	TGTGCCACCAGCTTTAAGGGACAGGATTCACCCCTCCACTTT	CATSFKGQDSPLHF
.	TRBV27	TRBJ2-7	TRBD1	TGTGCCAGCAGTCTAAACAGGGGAACAGGTTACGAGCAGTACTTC	CASSLNRGTGYEQYF
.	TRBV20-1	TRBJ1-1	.	TGCAGTGCTAGCGGACATGGGGCTTTCTTT	CSASGHGAFF
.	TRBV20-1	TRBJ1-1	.	TGCAGTCCCTCGGGGAACACTGAAGCTTTCTTT	CSPSGNTEAFF
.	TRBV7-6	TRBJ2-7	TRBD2	TGTGCCAGCAGCCCCCTGGGAGGGAAAGGTTCGGAGCAGTACTTC	CASSPLGGKGSEQYF
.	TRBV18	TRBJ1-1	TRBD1	TGTGCCAGCTCAGACAGGGTTGACATGAACACTGAAGCTTTCTTT	CASSDRVDMNTEAFF
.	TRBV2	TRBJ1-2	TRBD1	TGTGCCAGCAGTGATATTAGGACAGGGTCGAACTATGGCTACACCTTC	CASSDIRTGSNYGYTF
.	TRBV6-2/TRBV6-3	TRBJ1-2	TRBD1	TGTGCCAGCAGCTCCGTGGGACAGACTAACTATGGCTACACCTTC	CASSSVGQTNYGYTF
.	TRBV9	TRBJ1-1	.	TGTGCCAGCACCACGGCCGGGGGGCCCACTGAAGCTTTCTTT	CASTTAGGPTEAFF
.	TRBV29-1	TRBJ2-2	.	TGCAGCGTCGTAGGGGGACGCGGGGAGCTGTTTTTT	CSVVGGRGELFF
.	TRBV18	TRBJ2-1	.	TGTGCCAGCTCGCCCTCGGGGTTTAGCTCCTACAATGAGCAGTTCTTC	CASSPSGFSSYNEQFF
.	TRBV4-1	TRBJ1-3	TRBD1	TGCGCCAGCAGCCTTACAGGGGGCTCTGGAAACACCATATATTTT	CASSLTGGSGNTIYF
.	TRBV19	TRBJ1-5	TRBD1	TGTGCCAGTAGCCCGGACAGGGATACTGGCAATCAGCCCCAGCATTTT	CASSPDRDTGNQPQHF
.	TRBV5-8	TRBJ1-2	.	TGTGCCAGCAGCTTGGAGAGCTATGGCTACACCTTC	CASSLESYGYTF
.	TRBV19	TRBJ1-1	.	TGTGCCAGTAGTATCGAGGGGAACACTGAAGCTTTCTTT	CASSIEGNTEAFF
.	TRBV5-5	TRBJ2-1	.	TGTGCCAGCAGCGCCGACTATGAGCAGTTCTTC	CASSADYEQFF
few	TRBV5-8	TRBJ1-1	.	TGTGCCAGCAGCTTGAAGGGGGTGGACTCGGGTACTGAAGCTTTCTTT	CASSLKGVDSGTEAFF
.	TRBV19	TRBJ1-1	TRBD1	TGTGCCAGTAGTACCCCGAGGGCTACAGGGGTCACTGAAGCTTTCTTT	CASSTPRATGVTEAFF
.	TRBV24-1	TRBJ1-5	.	TGTGCCACCAGTTTGGCCGGGGGAGGCAATCAGCCCCAGCATTTT	CATSLAGGGNQPQHF
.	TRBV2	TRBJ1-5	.	TGTGCCAGCAGAACAGGGACACCTGATCAGCCCCAGCATTTT	CASRTGTPDQPQHF
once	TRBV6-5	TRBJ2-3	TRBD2	TGTGCCAGCAGTTCACTAGCGGACACAGATACGCAGTATTTT	CASSSLADTDTQYF
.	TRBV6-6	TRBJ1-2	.	TGTGCCAGCAGTCCCCGAGGACAGCACGACCTTATCTATGGCTACACCTTC	CASSPRGQHDLIYGYTF
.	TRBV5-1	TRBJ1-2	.	TGCGCCAGCAGCTTGCCGAGACAGGAGAATACCGTCGACTATGGCTACACCTTC	CASSLPRQENTVDYGYTF
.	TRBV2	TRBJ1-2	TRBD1	TGTGCCAGCAGTGATAGGACAGGGGGAGACTATGGCTACACCTTC	CASSDRTGGDYGYTF
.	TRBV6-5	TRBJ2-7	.	TGTGCCAGCAGTAGGACGGAGGAAGAGCAGTACTTC	CASSRTEEEQYF
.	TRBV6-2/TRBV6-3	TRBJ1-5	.	TGTGCCAGCAGTTACGGGCAGGGCCTTTTAAAGCCCCAGCATTTT	CASSYGQGLLKPQHF
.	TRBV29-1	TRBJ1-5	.	TGCAGCGCACAACAGGCCGGGCTGGGGCAGCCCCAGCATTTT	CSAQQAGLGQPQHF